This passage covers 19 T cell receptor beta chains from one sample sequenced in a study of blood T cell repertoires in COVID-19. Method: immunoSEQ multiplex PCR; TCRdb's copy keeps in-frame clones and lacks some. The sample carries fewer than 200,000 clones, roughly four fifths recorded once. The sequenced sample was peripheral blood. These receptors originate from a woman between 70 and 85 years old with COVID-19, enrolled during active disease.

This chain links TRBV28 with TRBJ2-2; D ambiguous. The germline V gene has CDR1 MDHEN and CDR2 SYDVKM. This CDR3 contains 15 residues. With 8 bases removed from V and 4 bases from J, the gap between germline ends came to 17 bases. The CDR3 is CASVERRRSTGELFF. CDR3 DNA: TGTGCCAGCGTCGAAAGGCGAAGGAGCACCGGGGAGCTGTTTTTT.

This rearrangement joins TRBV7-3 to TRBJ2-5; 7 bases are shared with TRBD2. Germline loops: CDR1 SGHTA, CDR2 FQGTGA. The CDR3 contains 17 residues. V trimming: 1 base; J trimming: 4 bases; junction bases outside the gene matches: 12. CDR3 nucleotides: TGTGCCAGCAGCTTAATAGGGCGGGGCGGGAGAGGAGAGACCCAGTACTTC. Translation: CASSLIGRGGRGETQYF.

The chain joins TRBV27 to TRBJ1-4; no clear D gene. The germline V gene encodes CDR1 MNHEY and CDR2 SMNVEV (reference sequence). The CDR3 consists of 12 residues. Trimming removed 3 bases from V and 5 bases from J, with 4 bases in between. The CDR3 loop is CASSFGNEKLFF. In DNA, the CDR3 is TGTGCCAGCAGTTTCGGGAATGAAAAACTGTTTTTT.

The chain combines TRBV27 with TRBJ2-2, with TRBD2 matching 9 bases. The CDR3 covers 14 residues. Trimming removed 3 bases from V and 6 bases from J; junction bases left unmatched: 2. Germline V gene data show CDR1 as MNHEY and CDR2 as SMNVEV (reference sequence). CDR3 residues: CASSLASGAGELFF. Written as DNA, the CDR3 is TGTGCCAGCAGTTTGGCTAGCGGGGCCGGGGAGCTGTTTTTT.

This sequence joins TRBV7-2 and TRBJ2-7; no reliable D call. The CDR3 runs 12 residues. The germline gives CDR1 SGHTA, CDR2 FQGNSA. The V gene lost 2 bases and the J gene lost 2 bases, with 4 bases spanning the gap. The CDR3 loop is CASSLQTYEQYF. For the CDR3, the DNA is TGTGCCAGCAGCTTACAAACCTACGAGCAGTACTTC.

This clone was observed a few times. The CDR3 loop reads CASSLWQGARYEQYF. CDR3 DNA: TGTGCCAGCAGCTTGTGGCAGGGGGCGCGCTACGAGCAGTACTTC. The chain is built from TRBV5-6 and TRBJ2-7; 8 nucleotides align to TRBD1. CDR1 and CDR2 from the germline V gene are SGHDT and YYEEEE. The length of the CDR3 is 15 residues. V lost 1 base, J lost 3 bases, and 6 bases stayed unmatched. Supplemented by reference TRBV5-6 and TRBJ2-7, the full variable domain reads DAGVTQSPTHLIKTRGQQVTLRCSPKSGHDTVSWYQQALGQGPQFIFQYYEEEERQRGNFPDRFSGHQFPNYSSELNVNALLLGDSALYLCASSLWQGARYEQYFGPGTRLTVT.

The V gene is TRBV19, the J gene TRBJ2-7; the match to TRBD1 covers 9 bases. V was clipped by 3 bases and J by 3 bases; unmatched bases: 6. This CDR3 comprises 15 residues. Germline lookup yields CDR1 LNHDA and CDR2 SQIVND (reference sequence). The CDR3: CASSIGRDRDYEQYF. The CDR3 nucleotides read TGTGCCAGTAGTATTGGCCGGGACAGGGACTACGAGCAGTACTTC. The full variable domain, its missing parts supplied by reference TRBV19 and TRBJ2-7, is DGGITQSPKYLFRKEGQNVTLSCEQNLNHDAMYWYRQDPGQGLRLIYYSQIVNDFQKGDIAEGYSVSREKKESFPLTVTSAQKNPTAFYLCASSIGRDRDYEQYFGPGTRLTVT.

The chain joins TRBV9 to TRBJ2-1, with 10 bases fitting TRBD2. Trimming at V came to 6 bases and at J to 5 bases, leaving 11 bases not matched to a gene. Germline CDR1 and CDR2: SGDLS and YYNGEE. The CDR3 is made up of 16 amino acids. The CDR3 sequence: CASTPGGLAGDNEQFF. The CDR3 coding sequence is TGTGCCAGCACCCCCGGTGGTCTAGCGGGAGACAATGAGCAGTTCTTC.

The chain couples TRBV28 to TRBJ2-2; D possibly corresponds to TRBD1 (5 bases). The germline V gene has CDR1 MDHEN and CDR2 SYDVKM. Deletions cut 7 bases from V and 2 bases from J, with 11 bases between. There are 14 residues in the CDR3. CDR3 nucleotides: TGTGCCAGCAACAACCAGGGAAACACCGGGGAGCTGTTTTTT. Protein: CASNNQGNTGELFF.

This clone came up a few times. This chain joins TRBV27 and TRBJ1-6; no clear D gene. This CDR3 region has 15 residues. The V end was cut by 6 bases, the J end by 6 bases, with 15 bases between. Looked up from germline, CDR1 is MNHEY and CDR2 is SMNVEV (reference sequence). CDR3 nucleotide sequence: TGTGCCAGCAGGATGTCAGAGAGGTCTAATTCACCCCTCCACTTT. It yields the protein CASRMSERSNSPLHF.

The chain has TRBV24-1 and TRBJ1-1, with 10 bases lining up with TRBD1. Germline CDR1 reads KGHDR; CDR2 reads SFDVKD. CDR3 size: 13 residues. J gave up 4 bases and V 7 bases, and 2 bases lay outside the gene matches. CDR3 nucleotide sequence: TGTGCCACCAGCCGGACAGGGGGCACTGAAGCTTTCTTT. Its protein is CATSRTGGTEAFF.

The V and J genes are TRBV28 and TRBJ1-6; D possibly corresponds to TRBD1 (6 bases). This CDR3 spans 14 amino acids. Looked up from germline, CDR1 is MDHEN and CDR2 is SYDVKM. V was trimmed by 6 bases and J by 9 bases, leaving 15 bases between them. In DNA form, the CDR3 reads TGTGCCAGCAGGGCACAGGGTCTAGGTTCACCCCTCCACTTT. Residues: CASRAQGLGSPLHF.

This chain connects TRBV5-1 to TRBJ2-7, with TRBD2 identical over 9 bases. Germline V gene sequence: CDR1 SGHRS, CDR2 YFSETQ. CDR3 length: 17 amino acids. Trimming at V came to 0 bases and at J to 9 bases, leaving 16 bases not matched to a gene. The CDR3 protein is CASSLATTSGTPFGQYF. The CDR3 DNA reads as TGCGCCAGCAGCTTGGCAACGACTAGCGGCACTCCCTTTGGGCAGTACTTC.

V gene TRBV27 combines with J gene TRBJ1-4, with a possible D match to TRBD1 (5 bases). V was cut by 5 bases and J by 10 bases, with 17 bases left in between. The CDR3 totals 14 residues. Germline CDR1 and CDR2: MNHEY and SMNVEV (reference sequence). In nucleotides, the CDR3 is TGTGCCAGCAGTACCCCCAGGCAGGGTGGAAAACTGTTTTTT. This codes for CASSTPRQGGKLFF.

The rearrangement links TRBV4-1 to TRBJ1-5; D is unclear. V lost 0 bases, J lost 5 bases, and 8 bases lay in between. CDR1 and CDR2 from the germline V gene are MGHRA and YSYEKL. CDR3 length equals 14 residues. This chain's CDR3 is CASSQEAGDQPQHF. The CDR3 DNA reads TGCGCCAGCAGCCAAGAGGCGGGAGATCAGCCCCAGCATTTT.

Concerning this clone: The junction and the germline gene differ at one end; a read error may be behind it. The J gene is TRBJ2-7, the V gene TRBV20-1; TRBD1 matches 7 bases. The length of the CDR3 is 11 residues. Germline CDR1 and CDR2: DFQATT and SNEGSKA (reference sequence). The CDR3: CSARDQVGQVF. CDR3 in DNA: TGCAGTGCTAGAGATCAGGTAGGACAGGTCTTC.

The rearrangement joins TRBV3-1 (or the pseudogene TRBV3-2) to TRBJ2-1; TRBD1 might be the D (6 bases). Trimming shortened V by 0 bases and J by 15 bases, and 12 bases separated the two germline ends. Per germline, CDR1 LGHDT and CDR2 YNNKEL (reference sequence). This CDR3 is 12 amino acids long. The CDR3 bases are TGTGCCAGCAGCCAAGATGAAAGGGGGAGGTTCTTC. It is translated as CASSQDERGRFF.

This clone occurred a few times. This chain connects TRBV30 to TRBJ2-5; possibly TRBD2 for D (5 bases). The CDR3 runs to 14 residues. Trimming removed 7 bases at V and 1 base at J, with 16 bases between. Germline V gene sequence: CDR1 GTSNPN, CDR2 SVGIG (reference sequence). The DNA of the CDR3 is TGTGCCTCCAGGACGGGATCGGGCCAAGAGACCCAGTACTTC. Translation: CASRTGSGQETQYF.

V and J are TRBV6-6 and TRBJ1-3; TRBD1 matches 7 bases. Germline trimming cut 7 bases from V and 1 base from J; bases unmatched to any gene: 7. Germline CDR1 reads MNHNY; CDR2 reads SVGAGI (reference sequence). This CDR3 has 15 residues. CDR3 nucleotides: TGTGCCAGCACTACAGGGGTAACGTCTGGAAACACCATATATTTT. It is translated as CASTTGVTSGNTIYF.